The clone carrying this TCR beta chain was seen a few times. Its antigen remains unknown. The sequenced template was cDNA made from the entire isolated RNA. TCRdb's copy holds only in-frame clones and misses some; the assay was immunoSEQ multiplex PCR. Here the sample spans almost 350,000 clones, about 20% being singletons. These data come from a study of beta chain features in type 1 diabetes. Study as a whole: The examined sorted cells totaled fewer than 140 million across samples. Study conclusions and caveats: When Type 1 diabetes patients were examined, their TCRB CDR3s proved moderately but significantly shorter in all four CD4+ subsets. These data did not resolve whether HLA type affects TCRB rearrangement.

Populations obtained by sorting all exceeded 95% purity. This CDR3 comprises 13 residues. Germline values: CDR1 SGHRS, CDR2 YFSETQ. The V and J ends lost 4 bases and 3 bases, in that order; junction bases with no gene match: 3. This receptor was taken from a young woman in good health. The J gene is TRBJ2-5, the V gene TRBV5-1; 7 bases align to TRBD1. The sample was naive CD4+ T cells from blood. The CDR3 DNA reads TGCGCCAGCAGCCGGGGACAGAAAGAGACCCAGTACTTC. This encodes CASSRGQKETQYF. The full variable domain, rest sourced from reference TRBV5-1 and TRBJ2-5, is KAGVTQTPRYLIKTRGQQVTLSCSPISGHRSVSWYQQTPGQGLQFLFEYFSETQRNKGNFPGRFSGRQFSNSRSEMNVSTLELGDSALYLCASSRGQKETQYFGPGTRLLVL.